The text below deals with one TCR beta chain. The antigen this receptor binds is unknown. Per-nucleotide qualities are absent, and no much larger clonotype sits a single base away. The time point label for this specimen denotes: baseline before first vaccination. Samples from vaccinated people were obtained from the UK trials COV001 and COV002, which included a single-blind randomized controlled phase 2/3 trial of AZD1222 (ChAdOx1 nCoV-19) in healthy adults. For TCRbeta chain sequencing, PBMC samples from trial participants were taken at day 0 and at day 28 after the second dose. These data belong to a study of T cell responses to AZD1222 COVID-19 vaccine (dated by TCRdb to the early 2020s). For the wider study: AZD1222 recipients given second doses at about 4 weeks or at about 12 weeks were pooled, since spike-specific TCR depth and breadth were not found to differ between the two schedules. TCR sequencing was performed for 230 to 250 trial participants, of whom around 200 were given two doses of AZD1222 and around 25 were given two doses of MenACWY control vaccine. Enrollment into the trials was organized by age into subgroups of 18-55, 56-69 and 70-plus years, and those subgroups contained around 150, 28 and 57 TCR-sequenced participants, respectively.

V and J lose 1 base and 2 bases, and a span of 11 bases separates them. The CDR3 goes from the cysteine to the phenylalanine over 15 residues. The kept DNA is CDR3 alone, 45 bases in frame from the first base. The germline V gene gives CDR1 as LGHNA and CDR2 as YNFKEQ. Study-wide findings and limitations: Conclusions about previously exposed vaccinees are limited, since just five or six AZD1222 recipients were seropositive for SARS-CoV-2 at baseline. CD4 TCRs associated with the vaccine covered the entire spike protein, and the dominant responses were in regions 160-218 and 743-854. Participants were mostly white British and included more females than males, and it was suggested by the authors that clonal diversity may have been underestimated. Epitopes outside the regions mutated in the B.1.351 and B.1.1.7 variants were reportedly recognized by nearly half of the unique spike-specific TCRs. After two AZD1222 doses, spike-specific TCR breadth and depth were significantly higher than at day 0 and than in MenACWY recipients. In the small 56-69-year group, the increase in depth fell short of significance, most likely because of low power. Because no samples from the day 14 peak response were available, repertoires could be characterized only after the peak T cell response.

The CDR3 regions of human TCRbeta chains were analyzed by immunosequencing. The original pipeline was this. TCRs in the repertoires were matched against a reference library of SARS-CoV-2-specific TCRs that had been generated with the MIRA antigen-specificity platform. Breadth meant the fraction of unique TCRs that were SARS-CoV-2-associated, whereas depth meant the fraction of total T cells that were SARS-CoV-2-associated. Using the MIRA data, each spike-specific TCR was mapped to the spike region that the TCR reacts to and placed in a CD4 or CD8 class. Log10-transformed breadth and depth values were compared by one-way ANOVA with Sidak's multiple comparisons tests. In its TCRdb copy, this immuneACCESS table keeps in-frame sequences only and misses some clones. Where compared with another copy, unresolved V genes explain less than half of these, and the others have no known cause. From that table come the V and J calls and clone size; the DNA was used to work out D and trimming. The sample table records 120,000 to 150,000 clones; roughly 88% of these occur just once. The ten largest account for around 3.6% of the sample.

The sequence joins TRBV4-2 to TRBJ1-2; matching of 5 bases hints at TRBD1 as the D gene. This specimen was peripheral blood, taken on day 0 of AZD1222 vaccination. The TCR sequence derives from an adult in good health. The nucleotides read TGTGCCAGCAGCCAAGTTCGGGGCCAGAACTATGGCTACACCTTC. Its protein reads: CASSQVRGQNYGYTF.